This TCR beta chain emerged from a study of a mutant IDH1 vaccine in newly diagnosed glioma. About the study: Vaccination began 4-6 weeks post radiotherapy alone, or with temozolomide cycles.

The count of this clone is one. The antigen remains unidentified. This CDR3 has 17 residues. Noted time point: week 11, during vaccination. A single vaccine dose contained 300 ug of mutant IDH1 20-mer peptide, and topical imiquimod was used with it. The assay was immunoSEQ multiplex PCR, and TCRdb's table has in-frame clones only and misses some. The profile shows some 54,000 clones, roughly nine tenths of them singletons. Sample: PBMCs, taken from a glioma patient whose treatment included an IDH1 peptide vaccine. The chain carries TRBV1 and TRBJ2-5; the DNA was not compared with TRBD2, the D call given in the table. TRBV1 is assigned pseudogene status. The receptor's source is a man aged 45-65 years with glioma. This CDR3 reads CTSSQDREQAGRETQYF. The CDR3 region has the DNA TGCACCAGCAGCCAGGACCGAGAACAAGCGGGCCGGGAGACCCAGTACTTC.